This T cell receptor beta chain was obtained from a study of T cell repertoires in cytomegalovirus infection. Across the whole study: Matching HLA type and CMV infection were both indicated by public TCR beta signatures.

The CDR3 is made up of 16 amino acids. Trimming shortened V by 2 bases and J by 2 bases, and 14 bases separated the two germline ends. CDR1 is MGHRA, CDR2 YSYEKL, per germline. One entry per CDR3 protein results from TCRdb running MiXCR on the reads. The table records a few hundred thousand distinct CDR3 sequences, 25% to 35% of them present only once. A few counts support this clonotype. Its antigen is undetermined. The clonotype comes from a human donor in good health (CMV status not recorded). Some clones in this sample may be carry-over from other donors' samples. The sequencing here drew on cultured PBMCs, taken from culture after CMV antigen stimulation. The rearrangement uses TRBV4-1 and TRBJ2-3; TRBD1 is a possible D gene (5 bases). Written as DNA, the CDR3 is TGCGCCAGCAGCCAACAGGGTGGAGATAACACAGATACGCAGTATTTT. Amino acids: CASSQQGGDNTDTQYF.